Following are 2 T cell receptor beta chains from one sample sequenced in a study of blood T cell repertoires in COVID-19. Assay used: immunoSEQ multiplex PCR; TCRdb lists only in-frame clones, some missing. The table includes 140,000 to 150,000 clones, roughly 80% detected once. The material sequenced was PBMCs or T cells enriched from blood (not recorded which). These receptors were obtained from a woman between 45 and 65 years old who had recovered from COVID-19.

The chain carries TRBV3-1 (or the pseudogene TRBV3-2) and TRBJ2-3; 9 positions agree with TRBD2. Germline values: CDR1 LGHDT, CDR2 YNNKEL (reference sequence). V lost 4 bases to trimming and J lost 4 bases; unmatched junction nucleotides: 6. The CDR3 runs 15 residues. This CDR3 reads CASSLTGLAADTQYF. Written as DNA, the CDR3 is TGTGCCAGCAGCCTTACGGGACTAGCAGCAGATACGCAGTATTTT.

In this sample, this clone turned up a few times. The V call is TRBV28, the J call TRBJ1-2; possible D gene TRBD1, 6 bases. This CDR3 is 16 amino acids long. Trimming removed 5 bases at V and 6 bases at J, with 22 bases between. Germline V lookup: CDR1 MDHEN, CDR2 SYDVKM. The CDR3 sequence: CASSPLQGRAQDGYTF. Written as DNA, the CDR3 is TGTGCCAGCAGTCCCCTACAGGGAAGGGCTCAGGATGGCTACACCTTC.